This entry lists 24 T cell receptor beta chains sequenced from one sample in a study of OX40 agonist ivuxolimab in advanced cancers. TCRdb's copy holds only in-frame clones and misses some; the assay was immunoSEQ multiplex PCR. The data hold roughly 80,000 clones, with 70% to 90% observed a single time. The material sequenced was CD4+ or CD8+ T cells sorted from blood, taken in a trial of the OX40 agonist ivuxolimab. These receptor sequences come from an adult with an advanced solid tumor such as melanoma, head and neck, liver or kidney cancer.

This chain links TRBV5-1 with TRBJ2-7, with TRBD2 identical over 9 bases. Germline values: CDR1 SGHRS, CDR2 YFSETQ. J gave up 6 bases and V 0 bases, and 10 bases lay outside the gene matches. The CDR3 contains 16 residues. CDR3 loop: CASSLAVFAGGREQYF. The CDR3 DNA reads as TGCGCCAGCAGCTTGGCCGTATTTGCGGGGGGGCGCGAGCAGTACTTC.

The chain has TRBV6-6 and TRBJ1-2; D uncertain. V lost 6 bases and J 8 bases, leaving 19 bases between the germline ends. The CDR3 extends over 14 amino acids. Germline V gene lookup returns CDR1 MNHNY and CDR2 SVGAGI (reference sequence). DNA of the CDR3: TGTGCCAGCAGCCGTAATCCTCAGCGGGAGGGCTACACCTTC. Protein sequence: CASSRNPQREGYTF.

The chain combines TRBV11-1 with TRBJ2-3, with a tentative D call TRBD2 (5 bases). This CDR3 contains 15 residues. Trimming took off 2 bases at V and 2 bases at J, with 11 bases between the two ends. Per the germline V gene, CDR1 is SGHAT and CDR2 is FQDESV (reference sequence). The DNA of the CDR3 is TGTGCCAGCAGCTTATCCGCGGGCCCCACAGATACGCAGTATTTT. Amino acids: CASSLSAGPTDTQYF.

The V gene is TRBV7-3, the J gene TRBJ2-2; D call uncertain. Germline V CDR1 and CDR2: SGHTA, FQGTGA. The CDR3 runs to 13 residues. With 2 bases removed from V and 10 bases from J, the gap between germline ends came to 11 bases. Here the CDR3 reads CASSLARAEELFF. The CDR3 region has the DNA TGTGCCAGCAGCTTAGCGAGAGCTGAGGAGCTGTTTTTT.

V is TRBV7-2 and J is TRBJ1-2; D is uncertain. This CDR3 comprises 15 residues. Germline assignment: CDR1 SGHTA and CDR2 FQGNSA. V gave up 1 base and J gave up 4 bases, with 13 bases separating them. The CDR3 nucleotides read TGTGCCAGCAGCTTAGGGGCAGGTAGTGGCTATGGCTACACCTTC. This gives the protein CASSLGAGSGYGYTF. Full variable domain (outside the CDR3, taken from reference TRBV7-2 and TRBJ1-2): GAGVSQSPSNKVTEKGKDVELRCDPISGHTALYWYRQSLGQGLEFLIYFQGNSAPDKSGLPSDRFSAERTGGSVSTLTIQRTQQEDSAVYLCASSLGAGSGYGYTFGSGTRLTVV.

The sample holds one count of this clone. The rearrangement uses TRBV6-5 and TRBJ1-2, with TRBD1 matching 11 bases. V lost 5 bases, J lost 5 bases, and 1 base stayed unmatched. Germline V gene sequence: CDR1 MNHEY, CDR2 SVGAGI. CDR3 length: 13 residues. CDR3 in amino acids: CASSRDRGYGYTF. Here the CDR3 DNA reads TGTGCCAGCAGTCGGGACAGGGGGTATGGCTACACCTTC.

The genes are TRBV7-2 and TRBJ2-4; 7 bases are shared with TRBD1. The CDR3 extends over 16 amino acids. The ends lost 4 bases at V and 0 bases at J; junction bases unmatched: 6. Germline V lookup: CDR1 SGHTA, CDR2 FQGNSA. This CDR3 reads CASSYSGGVAKNIQYF. CDR3 DNA: TGTGCCAGCAGCTACTCAGGGGGAGTAGCCAAAAACATTCAGTACTTC.

The chain employs TRBV9 and TRBJ2-2; the D gene is possibly TRBD2 (7 bases). The germline CDR1 and CDR2 sequences are SGDLS and YYNGEE. CDR3 length: 15 residues. Trimming pared 2 bases from V and 3 bases from J, leaving 11 bases between. Here the CDR3 reads CASSVGGRDTGELFF. The CDR3 nucleotides read TGTGCCAGCAGCGTCGGGGGGCGCGACACCGGGGAGCTGTTTTTT.

The rearrangement links TRBV9 to TRBJ2-2; unclear D gene. The V and J ends lost 0 bases and 1 base respectively, with 4 bases between them. The CDR3 runs 14 residues. Germline V gives CDR1 SGDLS, CDR2 YYNGEE. The CDR3 sequence is CASSVVENTGELFF. The CDR3 nucleotides are TGTGCCAGCAGCGTAGTTGAGAACACCGGGGAGCTGTTTTTT.

The chain carries TRBV28 and TRBJ1-4; D unresolved. V was clipped by 5 bases and J by 0 bases, with 13 bases between them. CDR3 length equals 16 residues. Per germline, CDR1 MDHEN and CDR2 SYDVKM. CDR3 protein: CASSPHGVTTNEKLFF. The CDR3 DNA sequence: TGTGCCAGCAGTCCCCATGGGGTTACAACTAATGAAAAACTGTTTTTT.

V gene TRBV28 combines with J gene TRBJ2-7, with 14 positions matching TRBD2. V was clipped by 3 bases and J by 6 bases; unmatched bases: 10. CDR3 length equals 17 residues. Germline V lookup: CDR1 MDHEN, CDR2 SYDVKM. CDR3 DNA sequence: TGTGCCAGCAGTTTTCATGGAGGACTAGCGGGGGGCGGCGAGCAGTACTTC. Its protein product is CASSFHGGLAGGGEQYF.

This sequence joins TRBV28 and TRBJ1-6; TRBD1 matches at 9 bases. The CDR3 sequence is 14 residues long. Per germline, CDR1 MDHEN and CDR2 SYDVKM. J was trimmed by 7 bases and V by 5 bases; bases with no gene match: 3. For the CDR3, the DNA is TGTGCCAGCAGTCCCGGACAGGGGAATTCACCCCTCCACTTT. Translating gives CASSPGQGNSPLHF.

V usage is TRBV9 and J usage is TRBJ2-3; 10 positions match TRBD2. V lost 6 bases and J lost 3; bases outside the gene matches: 4. This CDR3 is built from 14 residues. Germline V gene sequence: CDR1 SGDLS, CDR2 YYNGEE. The CDR3 DNA is TGTGCCAGCAAGCGGGGGGGCGGAACAGATACGCAGTATTTT. Protein product: CASKRGGGTDTQYF.

The genes are TRBV2 and TRBJ1-2; D is unclear. Germline V lookup: CDR1 SNHLY, CDR2 FYNNEI. There are 14 residues in the CDR3. The V gene lost 7 bases and the J gene lost 7 bases, with 19 bases spanning the gap. The CDR3 DNA reads TGTGCCAGCATAATTCAATCCGGTCGGGGTGGCTACACCTTC. Protein product: CASIIQSGRGGYTF.

CDR3 sequence (DNA): TGTGCCAGCACTACAGGGGGAAGTGGAAACACCATATATTTT. Protein: CASTTGGSGNTIYF. The genes are TRBV6-6 and TRBJ1-3; 8 bases line up with TRBD1. This CDR3 has 14 amino acids. Germline values: CDR1 MNHNY, CDR2 SVGAGI (reference sequence). The junction had 5 bases not matched to a gene; V was cut back by 7 bases and J by 3 bases.

This clone was seen just once. V and J are TRBV28 and TRBJ2-1; TRBD2 matches at 9 bases. Germline V gene lookup returns CDR1 MDHEN and CDR2 SYDVKM. V lost 4 bases and J lost 8; bases outside the gene matches: 15. There are 17 residues in the CDR3. CDR3 nucleotide sequence: TGTGCCAGCAGTTCTAGCGGGAATAGTCGAGACGGTGATGAGCAGTTCTTC. Translation: CASSSSGNSRDGDEQFF.

This chain connects TRBV5-5 to TRBJ1-2, with D possibly matching TRBD1 (6 bases). This CDR3 region has 13 residues. The germline CDR1 and CDR2 sequences are SGHKS and YYEKEE (reference sequence). Deletions cut 4 bases from V and 7 bases from J, with 14 bases between. CDR3 loop: CASSLHREGGYTF. CDR3 DNA sequence: TGTGCCAGCAGCCTCCACAGGGAAGGTGGCTACACCTTC.

The chain couples TRBV6-1 to TRBJ2-7, with 9 bases lining up with TRBD1. After removal of 2 bases from V and 2 bases from J, the junction contained 13 bases not matched to a gene. Germline V lookup: CDR1 MNHNS, CDR2 SASEGT. This CDR3 region has 18 residues. The CDR3 protein is CASSEQGFGTGGTYEQYF. DNA of the CDR3: TGTGCCAGCAGTGAACAGGGGTTCGGTACAGGGGGCACCTACGAGCAGTACTTC.

This chain uses TRBV9 with TRBJ2-5, with TRBD2 as a possible D gene (5 bases). Trimming took 3 bases from V and 2 from J, leaving 11 bases between them. This CDR3 has 14 residues. From germline, CDR1 is SGDLS and CDR2 YYNGEE. The CDR3 DNA sequence: TGTGCCAGCAGCGGAGGGATTGAACAAGAGACCCAGTACTTC. Translating gives CASSGGIEQETQYF. The variable domain in full, completed from reference TRBV9 and TRBJ2-5, reads DSGVTQTPKHLITATGQRVTLRCSPRSGDLSVYWYQQSLDQGLQFLIQYYNGEERAKGNILERFSAQQFPDLHSELNLSSLELGDSALYFCASSGGIEQETQYFGPGTRLLVL.

The chain combines TRBV7-8 with TRBJ2-2; D may be TRBD1 or TRBD2 (6 bases each). The germline V gene has CDR1 SGHVS and CDR2 FQNEAQ. The CDR3 is 15 amino acids. The V and J ends lost 6 bases and 5 bases respectively, with 16 bases between them. CDR3 sequence reads: CASRLKQGRTGELFF. CDR3 bases: TGTGCCAGCAGACTAAAGCAGGGGAGGACCGGGGAGCTGTTTTTT.

J is TRBJ2-3 and V is TRBV5-4; weak D call: TRBD2 (6 bases). CDR1 and CDR2 (germline): SGHNT, YYREEE (reference sequence). With 4 bases removed from V and 2 bases from J, the gap between germline ends came to 17 bases. The CDR3 runs 16 residues. Written as DNA, the CDR3 is TGTGCCAGCAGCCTGGTTCCGGGACTGGCCACAGATACGCAGTATTTT. Encoded protein: CASSLVPGLATDTQYF.

This rearrangement joins TRBV11-3 to TRBJ2-1, with D perhaps TRBD1 or TRBD2 (5 bases each). Trimming removed 5 bases from V and 5 bases from J, with 13 bases in between. The CDR3 loop spans 14 amino acids. CDR1 is SGHNT, CDR2 YENEEA, per germline. The DNA of the CDR3 is TGTGCCAGCAGCGTCGACCGGGACGACAATGAGCAGTTCTTC. As protein: CASSVDRDDNEQFF.

The chain combines TRBV7-7 with TRBJ2-1; 8 bases map to TRBD1. The CDR3 contains 12 residues. V lost 5 bases, J lost 10 bases, and 4 bases stayed unmatched. Germline CDR1 SSHAT, CDR2 FNYEAQ (reference sequence). CDR3 residues: CASSPDRGEQFF. Written as DNA, the CDR3 is TGTGCCAGCAGCCCCGACAGGGGCGAGCAGTTCTTC.

V is TRBV5-1 and J is TRBJ2-5, with 16 positions matching TRBD2. Germline lookup yields CDR1 SGHRS and CDR2 YFSETQ. The ends lost 4 bases at V and 5 bases at J; junction bases unmatched: 8. This CDR3 is built from 17 residues. The chain's CDR3 is CASSPGTSGRGSETQYF. The CDR3 DNA reads as TGCGCCAGCAGCCCCGGGACTAGCGGGAGGGGGAGCGAGACCCAGTACTTC.